The next 6 T cell receptor beta chains were all read from a single sample in a study of shared clonotypes between healthy human individuals. It was CD45RO-negative cells, positively selected for CCR7, that made up naive CD8 cells, with terminally differentiated effector memory CD45RA+ cells excluded. The method was immunoSEQ multiplex PCR; TCRdb's version includes in-frame clones alone and lacks a portion of them. The sample holds some 2.1 million clones, just over 90% seen once. Material for sequencing was naive CD8+ T cells from PBMCs. The receptors stem from a man aged 18 to 29 in good health. Some clones in this sample may be carry-over from other donors' samples.

This clone has a single count. The chain joins TRBV11-2 to TRBJ2-1; D not resolved. Trimming removed 1 base from V and 0 bases from J, with 10 bases in between. The CDR3 length is 16 residues. CDR1 SGHAT and CDR2 FQNNGV come from the germline V gene. CDR3 region: CASSLATDRSYNEQFF. In DNA, the CDR3 is TGTGCCAGCAGCTTAGCGACCGATCGCTCCTACAATGAGCAGTTCTTC.

The chain has TRBV19 and TRBJ2-1, with TRBD2 identical over 11 bases. The length of the CDR3 is 15 residues. Germline V CDR1 and CDR2: LNHDA, SQIVND (reference sequence). V was pared by 4 bases and J by 9 bases, with 8 bases of the junction left unmatched. The CDR3 spells CASSTIAGGFVEQFF. DNA of the CDR3: TGTGCCAGTAGTACCATAGCGGGAGGGTTCGTTGAGCAGTTCTTC. The whole variable domain, filled in from reference TRBV19 and TRBJ2-1, reads DGGITQSPKYLFRKEGQNVTLSCEQNLNHDAMYWYRQDPGQGLRLIYYSQIVNDFQKGDIAEGYSVSREKKESFPLTVTSAQKNPTAFYLCASSTIAGGFVEQFFGPGTRLTVL.

This clone has just a few counts. The same CDR3 also results from other DNA sequences found in this sample. V gene TRBV10-3 combines with J gene TRBJ1-1, with D possibly TRBD1 on 5 matching bases. The CDR3 runs to 13 residues. Per germline, CDR1 ENHRY and CDR2 SYGVKD. Trimming took off 2 bases at V and 4 bases at J, with 8 bases between the two ends. The CDR3 is CAISEPGLTEAFF. DNA of the CDR3: TGTGCCATCAGTGAGCCAGGGCTCACTGAAGCTTTCTTT.

The gene calls are TRBV10-2 and TRBJ1-1; 7 positions match TRBD1. This CDR3 spans 13 amino acids. CDR1 is WSHSY, CDR2 SAAADI, per germline. Germline trimming cut 3 bases from V and 7 bases from J; bases unmatched to any gene: 5. The CDR3 protein is CASSEQDRREAFF. CDR3 nucleotides: TGCGCCAGCAGTGAACAGGACAGGCGTGAAGCTTTCTTT.

The chain recombines TRBV7-9 with TRBJ1-4; 11 bases are a match to TRBD1. CDR1 and CDR2 from the germline V gene are SEHNR and FQNEAQ (reference sequence). V lost 5 bases to trimming and J lost 6 bases; unmatched junction nucleotides: 5. The length of the CDR3 is 15 residues. The CDR3 spells CASSRGQGAYEKLFF. CDR3 DNA sequence: TGTGCCAGCAGCCGCGGACAGGGGGCATATGAAAAACTGTTTTTT.

The count of this clone is one. This sequence joins TRBV5-1 and TRBJ1-1; D possibly corresponds to TRBD1 (5 bases). CDR1 is SGHRS, CDR2 YFSETQ, per germline. The V end lost 7 bases, the J end lost 0 bases, and 25 bases lay between the germline ends. There are 18 residues in the CDR3. CDR3: CASAWEEGLWGMNTEAFF. The CDR3 DNA reads as TGCGCCAGCGCTTGGGAGGAGGGGCTATGGGGAATGAACACTGAAGCTTTCTTT. The whole variable domain, remainder taken from reference TRBV5-1 and TRBJ1-1, is KAGVTQTPRYLIKTRGQQVTLSCSPISGHRSVSWYQQTPGQGLQFLFEYFSETQRNKGNFPGRFSGRQFSNSRSEMNVSTLELGDSALYLCASAWEEGLWGMNTEAFFGQGTRLTVV.